A selection of T cell receptor beta chains follows, all from one sample in a study of blood T cell repertoires in COVID-19. Method: immunoSEQ multiplex PCR; TCRdb's copy keeps in-frame clones and lacks some. The repertoire has approximately 150,000 clones, roughly 87% of them found once; the top ten carry roughly 1.4%. Sequencing used peripheral blood. The receptors originated from a woman in her forties or fifties with acute or convalescent COVID-19. The conserved cysteine and the conserved F or W are not part of the CDR3 here. The D gene is left open where the match is weak.

TRBV5-1	TRBJ1-5	TRBD1	ASSLGDSTNQPQH
TRBV2	TRBJ1-6	.	ASSGPGRGISPLH
TRBV6-1	TRBJ1-2	.	ASSEVNSHGYT
TRBV5-1	TRBJ1-2	.	ASSLALGQGGFYGYT
TRBV11-3	TRBJ2-1	TRBD1	ASSETTGPDSSYNEQF
TRBV28	TRBJ1-4	TRBD1	ASSLSAAGGVEKLF
TRBV7-2	TRBJ1-3	.	ASSSQTVHSGNTIY
TRBV9	TRBJ2-3	TRBD2	ASSVLAGGADTQY
TRBV21-1	TRBJ2-7	.	ASSHRDRGIHEQY
TRBV6-1	TRBJ2-5	.	ASSERGTVQETQY
TRBV7-3	TRBJ2-1	TRBD2	ASSLGGSGNEQF
TRBV2	TRBJ1-6	.	ASSLDSTYSPLH
TRBV7-9	TRBJ2-1	TRBD1	ASSATGSSYNEQF
TRBV6-2/TRBV6-3	TRBJ2-3	TRBD2	ASSYALRGGDTQY
TRBV7-2	TRBJ1-5	.	ASSPTRQPQH
TRBV9	TRBJ1-1	.	ASSVGGLTEAF
TRBV12-5	TRBJ2-5	.	ASGLASETQY
TRBV19	TRBJ2-3	.	ASSILRREDTQY
TRBV9	TRBJ1-1	.	ASSVVGGSNTEAF
TRBV5-4	TRBJ1-2	TRBD1	ASSTDRDYGYT
TRBV27	TRBJ2-2	TRBD1	ASRSGTGIGELF
TRBV30	TRBJ2-1	TRBD1	AWDRGSYNEQF
TRBV24-1	TRBJ2-1	.	ATSDPRNEQF
TRBV30	TRBJ1-5	TRBD1	AWSSIRDSQPQH
TRBV21-1	TRBJ1-2	.	ASRIGVIGYGYT
TRBV7-8	TRBJ1-1	.	ASSLAITGTEAF